This T cell receptor (beta chain) was sequenced during a study of radiotherapy plus CTLA-4 blockade in lung cancer. Across the whole study: Patients showed objective responses in 15% to 20% of cases, and disease control was achieved by over 25%. Findings of the study overall: Following radiotherapy plus ipilimumab, tumor-derived TCR clones expanded in the blood.

In germline, CDR1 is MDHEN, CDR2 SYDVKM. This CDR3 has 14 residues. Trimming shortened V by 4 bases and J by 5 bases, and 13 bases separated the two germline ends. Some clones are missing from TCRdb's copy, which holds only in-frame ones; the method was immunoSEQ multiplex PCR. The sample carries roughly 86,000 clones, around 83% recorded once. Ipilimumab-mediated CTLA-4 blockade plus focal radiation was given to patients having chemo-refractory metastatic non-small-cell lung cancer. With respect to this clone: Its antigen is currently unknown.

The rearrangement joins TRBV28 to TRBJ2-3; D may be TRBD2 (5 bases). Sequencing used peripheral blood, obtained from a patient treated with radiotherapy plus ipilimumab. The receptor's source is a human donor with non-small cell lung cancer who had stable disease on radiotherapy plus ipilimumab. The CDR3 region has the DNA TGTGCCAGCAGTTCCGGCGGGCCGGTAGATACGCAGTATTTT. Amino acid sequence: CASSSGGPVDTQYF.